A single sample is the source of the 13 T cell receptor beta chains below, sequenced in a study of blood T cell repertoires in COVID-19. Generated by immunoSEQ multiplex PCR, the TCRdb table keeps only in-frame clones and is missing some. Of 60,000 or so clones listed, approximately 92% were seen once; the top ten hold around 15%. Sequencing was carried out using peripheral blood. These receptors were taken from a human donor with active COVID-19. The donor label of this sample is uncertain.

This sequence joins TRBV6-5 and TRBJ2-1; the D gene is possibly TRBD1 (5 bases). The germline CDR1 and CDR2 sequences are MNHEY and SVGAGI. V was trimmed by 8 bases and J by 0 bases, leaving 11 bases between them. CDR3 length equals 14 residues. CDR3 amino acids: CASCRTYSYNEQFF. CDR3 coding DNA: TGTGCCAGCTGTAGGACATACTCCTACAATGAGCAGTTCTTC.

CDR3 coding DNA: TGTGCCAGTATCGAAATTAGACAGTCAAACACTGAAGCTTTCTTT. This sequence encodes CASIEIRQSNTEAFF. The chain combines TRBV19 with TRBJ1-1, with D possibly TRBD1 on 5 matching bases. Germline CDR1 LNHDA, CDR2 SQIVND (reference sequence). V gave up 7 bases and J gave up 2 bases, with 17 bases separating them. This CDR3 is built from 15 residues. Full variable domain (remainder filled in from reference TRBV19 and TRBJ1-1): DGGITQSPKYLFRKEGQNVTLSCEQNLNHDAMYWYRQDPGQGLRLIYYSQIVNDFQKGDIAEGYSVSREKKESFPLTVTSAQKNPTAFYLCASIEIRQSNTEAFFGQGTRLTVV.

The CDR3 loop is CASSVGLAGYNEQFF. The CDR3 nucleotides read TGTGCCAGCAGCGTAGGACTAGCGGGGTACAATGAGCAGTTCTTC. V usage is TRBV9 and J usage is TRBJ2-1, with 11 bases matching TRBD2. Germline-derived CDR1 and CDR2 are SGDLS and YYNGEE. Losses at the gene ends were 0 bases for V and 4 bases for J; bases not matched to a gene: 0. There are 15 residues in the CDR3.

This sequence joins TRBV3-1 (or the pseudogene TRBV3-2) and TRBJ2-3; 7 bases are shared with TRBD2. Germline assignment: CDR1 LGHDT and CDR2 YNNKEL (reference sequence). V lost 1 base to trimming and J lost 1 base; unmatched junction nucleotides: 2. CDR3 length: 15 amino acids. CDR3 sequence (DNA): TGTGCCAGCAGCCAAGTCCTAGCGGGCACAGATACGCAGTATTTT. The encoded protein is CASSQVLAGTDTQYF.

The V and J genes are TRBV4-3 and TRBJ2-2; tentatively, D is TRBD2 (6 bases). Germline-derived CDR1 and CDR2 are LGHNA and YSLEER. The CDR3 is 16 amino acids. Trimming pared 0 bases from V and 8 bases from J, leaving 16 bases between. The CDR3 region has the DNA TGCGCCAGCAGCCAAGAGGCGGGAACCGGCGCAGGGGAGCTGTTTTTT. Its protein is CASSQEAGTGAGELFF.

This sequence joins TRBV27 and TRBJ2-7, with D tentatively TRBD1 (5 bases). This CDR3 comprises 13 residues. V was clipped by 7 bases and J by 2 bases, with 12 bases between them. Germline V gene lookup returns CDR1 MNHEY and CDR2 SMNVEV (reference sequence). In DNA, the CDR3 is TGTGCCAGCAAAAGGCAGGGCCCCTACGAGCAGTACTTC. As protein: CASKRQGPYEQYF.

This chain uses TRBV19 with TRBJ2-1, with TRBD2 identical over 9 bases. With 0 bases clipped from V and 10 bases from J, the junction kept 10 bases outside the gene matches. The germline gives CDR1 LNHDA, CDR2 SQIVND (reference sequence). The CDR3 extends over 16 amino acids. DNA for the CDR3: TGTGCCAGTAGTATAGACTTAGCGGGAGTAGTCGACGAGCAGTTCTTC. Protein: CASSIDLAGVVDEQFF.

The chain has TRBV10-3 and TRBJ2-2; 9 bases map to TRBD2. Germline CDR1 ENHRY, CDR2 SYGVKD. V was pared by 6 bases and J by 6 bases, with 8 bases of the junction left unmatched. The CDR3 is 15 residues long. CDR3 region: CAIRLSAGGAGELFF. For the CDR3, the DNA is TGTGCCATCAGGTTGTCAGCGGGGGGCGCCGGGGAGCTGTTTTTT.

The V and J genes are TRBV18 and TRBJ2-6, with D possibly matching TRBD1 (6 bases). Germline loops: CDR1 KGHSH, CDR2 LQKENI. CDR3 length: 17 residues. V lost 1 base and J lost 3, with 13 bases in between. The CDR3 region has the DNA TGTGCCAGCTCACCACAACCGAACAGGGTTGGGGCCAACGTCCTGACTTTC. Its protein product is CASSPQPNRVGANVLTF.

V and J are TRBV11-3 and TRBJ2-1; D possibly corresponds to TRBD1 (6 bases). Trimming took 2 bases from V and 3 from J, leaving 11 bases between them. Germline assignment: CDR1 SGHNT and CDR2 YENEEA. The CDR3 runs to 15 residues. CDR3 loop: CASSLSRGLYNEQFF. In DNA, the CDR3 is TGTGCCAGCAGCTTAAGCAGGGGCCTCTACAATGAGCAGTTCTTC.

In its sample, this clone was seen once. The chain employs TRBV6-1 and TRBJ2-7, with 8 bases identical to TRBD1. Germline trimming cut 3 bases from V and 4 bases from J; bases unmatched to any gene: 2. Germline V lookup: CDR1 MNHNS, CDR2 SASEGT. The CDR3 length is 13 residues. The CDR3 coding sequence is TGTGCCAGCAGTGATTGGACAGGGTACGAGCAGTACTTC. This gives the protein CASSDWTGYEQYF.

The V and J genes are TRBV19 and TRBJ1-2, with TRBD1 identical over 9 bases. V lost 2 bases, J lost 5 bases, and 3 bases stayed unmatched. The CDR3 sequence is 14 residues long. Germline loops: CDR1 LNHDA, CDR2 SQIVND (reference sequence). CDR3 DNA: TGTGCCAGTAGTATAAGGGGGACAGGGTATGGCTACACCTTC. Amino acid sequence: CASSIRGTGYGYTF.

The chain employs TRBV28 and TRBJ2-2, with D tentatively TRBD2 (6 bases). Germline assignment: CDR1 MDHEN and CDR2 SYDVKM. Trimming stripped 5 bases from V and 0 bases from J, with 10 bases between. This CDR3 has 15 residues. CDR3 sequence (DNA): TGTGCCAGCAGTGGCGGGGTTCCGAACACCGGGGAGCTGTTTTTT. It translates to CASSGGVPNTGELFF.